This T cell receptor (beta chain) emerged from a study of Graves' ophthalmopathy and Graves' hyperthyroidism. There are many counts of this clonotype. Its target is unknown. Transcripts of RNA were the source for amplifying TCR beta CDR3 regions. First-round RT-PCR with HTBI primers preceded a second-round multiplex PCR. MiXCR was run by TCRdb on the multiplex PCR reads, yielding one entry per CDR3 protein. The sample lists over a million distinct CDR3 sequences; around a third were seen once. Points from the study as a whole: In blood appeared most of the expanded thyroid clonotypes whose frequency exceeded 0.001. Researchers report that a 13-signature model separated ophthalmopathy from stable hyperthyroidism, posting about 87% sensitivity and about 80% specificity.

The CDR3 is 15 amino acids. V dropped 3 bases and J dropped 10; count of bases not matched to a gene: 9. The germline CDR1 and CDR2 sequences are SGHRS and YFSETQ. Material for sequencing was peripheral blood or thyroid tissue (not recorded which). This sequence joins TRBV5-1 and TRBJ1-6; 8 positions match TRBD1. The sequence was obtained from an adult man with Graves' hyperthyroidism. The CDR3, as DNA: TGCGCCAGCAGCTCAGCAGGACAGGGACGCTCACCCCTCCACTTT. The encoded protein is CASSSAGQGRSPLHF.